This T cell receptor delta chain was recovered during a study of gamma-delta T cells after stem cell transplantation. CDR1 is GEAIGNYY and CDR2 is EKD in the germline V gene. J gave up 0 bases and V 1 base, and 15 bases lay outside the gene matches. The CDR3 has 22 amino acids. TCRdb redid the clone calls on the RT-PCR reads with CATT. The sample gives 900 to 1,500 delta-chain clones, 1.7% of which show up once; around 53% is in the top ten. Within the sample, this clone is medium-sized (0.01 to 0.1%). The rearrangement links TRDV2 to TRDJ3; 9 bases match TRDD3. The clonotype comes from a human donor. It is not recorded whose cells these are; they may come from a transplant donor. The sequencing sample was made of gamma-delta T cells. The chain's CDR3 is CACDTPILGDRTSSWDTRQMFF. The CDR3 DNA sequence: TGTGCCTGTGACACTCCCATACTGGGGGACCGTACTAGCTCCTGGGACACCCGACAGATGTTTTTC.